The clone carrying this T cell receptor (beta chain) was detected only a few times. Hyperthyroidism of Graves' type that showed no ophthalmopathy progression within 18 months was stable. On the basis of clinical symptoms, serum thyroxine and TRAb, thyroid ultrasound and orbital computed tomography, diagnoses were made. The data were taken from a study of T cells in Graves' hyperthyroidism and ophthalmopathy. RNA transcripts served as the template for amplifying TCR beta CDR3 regions. TCR CDR3 regions were first amplified by RT-PCR with HTBI primers. TCRdb re-called the multiplex PCR reads with MiXCR, one entry per CDR3 protein. The sample carries hundreds of thousands of distinct CDR3 sequences, 14% recorded once. The CDR3 consists of 14 residues. Germline values: CDR1 MNHEY, CDR2 SMNVEV (reference sequence). V dropped 1 base and J dropped 2 bases, with 9 bases sitting between them.

The source is a woman under 30 with Graves' hyperthyroidism. This rearrangement joins TRBV27 to TRBJ2-7, with a tentative D call TRBD1 (5 bases). The specimen was blood. The CDR3 DNA reads as TGTGCCAGCAGTTTATTCGCAGGGACCTACGAGCAGTACTTC. As protein: CASSLFAGTYEQYF.